The sequence of this T cell receptor (beta chain) was determined in a study of cytomegalovirus exposure and HLA in healthy donors. PCR was performed using 60 Vbeta and 13 Jbeta primers. In the authors' methods: The authors later counted 65 million to 80 million unique TCR beta chains, 9.5 million to 11 million of them shared. Clones were sequenced by immunoSEQ multiplex PCR, and TCRdb holds only the in-frame ones, with some missing. The V and J calls and clone size come from that table; D and trimming were worked out from the DNA. Among about 89,000 clones listed, roughly 85% were seen once. Study observations and caveats: An assumption of roughly uniform sequencing depth across donors underlay the presence/absence analyses. TCR beta V- and J-gene trimming was later associated with a missense DCLRE1C variant.

Comment on this clone: What it binds is not known.

The sequence derives from a man between 40 and 49 years old in good health and CMV-seropositive. Specimen: PBMCs.

The CDR3 region is CASSERAGQGFNEQYF. The CDR3 bases are TGTGCCAGTAGCGAAAGGGCGGGACAGGGGTTTAACGAGCAGTACTTC. The chain joins TRBV19 to TRBJ2-7; 10 nucleotides line up with TRBD1. Germline V gene sequence: CDR1 LNHDA, CDR2 SQIVND (reference sequence). V shed 6 bases, J shed 5 bases, and the junction held 13 bases outside the gene matches. The CDR3 contains 16 residues.